The TCR beta chain under discussion was sequenced for a study of blood T cell repertoires in COVID-19. Looking at the study overall: The United States, Italy and Spain supplied acute and convalescent COVID-19 samples.

Produced via immunoSEQ multiplex PCR; TCRdb's table is partial and in-frame only. Counted here are 430,000 or so clones, roughly 90% occurring once; the ten biggest clones make up about 1.7%. Categorization into cohorts depended on clinical history that participants reported. Trimming left V 6 bases short and J 4 bases short, with 7 bases between. Looked up from germline, CDR1 is MNHEY and CDR2 is SVGEGT. CDR3 length: 11 amino acids. Sequences were obtained from PBMCs or T cells enriched from blood (not recorded which). This chain joins TRBV6-2 or TRBV6-3 and TRBJ2-7, with D uncertain. The clonotype originates from a woman aged 35 to 49 who had recovered from COVID-19. The DNA for the CDR3 is TGTGCCAGCAGCCCCCAGTACGAGCAGTACTTC. Protein product: CASSPQYEQYF.